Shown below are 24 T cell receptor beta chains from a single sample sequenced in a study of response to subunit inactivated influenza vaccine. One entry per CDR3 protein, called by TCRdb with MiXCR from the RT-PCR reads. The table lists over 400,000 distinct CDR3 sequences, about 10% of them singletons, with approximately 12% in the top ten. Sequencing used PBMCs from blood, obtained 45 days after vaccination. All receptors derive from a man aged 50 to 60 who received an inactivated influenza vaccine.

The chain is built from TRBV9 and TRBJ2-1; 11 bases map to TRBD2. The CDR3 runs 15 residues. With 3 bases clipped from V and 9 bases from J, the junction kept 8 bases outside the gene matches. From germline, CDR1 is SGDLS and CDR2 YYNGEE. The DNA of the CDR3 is TGTGCCAGCAGCGCACAACTAGCGGGAGAGCCTGAGCAGTTCTTC. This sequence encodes CASSAQLAGEPEQFF.

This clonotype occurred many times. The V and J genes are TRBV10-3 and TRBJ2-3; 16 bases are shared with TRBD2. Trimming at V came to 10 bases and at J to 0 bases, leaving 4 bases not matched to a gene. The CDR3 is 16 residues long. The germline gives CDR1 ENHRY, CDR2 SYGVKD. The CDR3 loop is CATGTSGRDSTDTQYF. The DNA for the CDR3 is TGTGCCACAGGGACTAGCGGGAGGGATAGCACAGATACGCAGTATTTT.

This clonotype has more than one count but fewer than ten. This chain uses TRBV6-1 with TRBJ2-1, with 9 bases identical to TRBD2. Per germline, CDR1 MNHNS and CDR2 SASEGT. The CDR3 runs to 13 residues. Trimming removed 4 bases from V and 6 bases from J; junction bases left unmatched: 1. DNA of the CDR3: TGTGCCAGCAGTGCTAGCGGGGTCAATGAGCAGTTCTTC. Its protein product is CASSASGVNEQFF.

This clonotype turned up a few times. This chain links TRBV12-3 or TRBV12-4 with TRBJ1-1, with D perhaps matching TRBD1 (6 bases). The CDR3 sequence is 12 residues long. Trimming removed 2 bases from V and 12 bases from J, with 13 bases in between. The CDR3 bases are TGTGCCAGCAGTTTATGGCAGGGGATAACTTTCTTT. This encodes CASSLWQGITFF.

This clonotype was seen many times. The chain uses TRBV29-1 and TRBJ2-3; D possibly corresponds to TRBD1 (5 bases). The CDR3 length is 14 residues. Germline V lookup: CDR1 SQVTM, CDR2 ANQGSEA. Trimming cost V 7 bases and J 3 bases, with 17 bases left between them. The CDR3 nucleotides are TGCAGCGGCCAACAGGAAGGGAAAACAGATACGCAGTATTTT. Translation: CSGQQEGKTDTQYF.

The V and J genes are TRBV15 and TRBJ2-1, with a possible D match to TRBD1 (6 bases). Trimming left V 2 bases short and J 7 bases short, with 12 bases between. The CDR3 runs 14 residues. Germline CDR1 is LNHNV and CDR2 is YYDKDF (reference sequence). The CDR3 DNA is TGTGCCACCAGCAGACCAAGCAGGGGTAATGAGCAGTTCTTC. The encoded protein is CATSRPSRGNEQFF.

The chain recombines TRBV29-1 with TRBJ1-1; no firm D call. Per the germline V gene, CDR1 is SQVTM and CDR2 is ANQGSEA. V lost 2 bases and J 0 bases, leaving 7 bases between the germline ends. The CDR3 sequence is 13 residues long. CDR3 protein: CSVERGMNTEAFF. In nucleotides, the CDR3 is TGCAGCGTTGAAAGAGGAATGAACACTGAAGCTTTCTTT.

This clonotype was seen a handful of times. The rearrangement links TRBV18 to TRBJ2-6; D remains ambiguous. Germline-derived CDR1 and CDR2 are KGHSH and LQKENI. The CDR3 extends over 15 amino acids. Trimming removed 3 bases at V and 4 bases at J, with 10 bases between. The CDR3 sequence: CASSPGQPGANVLTF. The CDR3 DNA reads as TGTGCCAGCTCACCGGGTCAACCGGGGGCCAACGTCCTGACTTTC.

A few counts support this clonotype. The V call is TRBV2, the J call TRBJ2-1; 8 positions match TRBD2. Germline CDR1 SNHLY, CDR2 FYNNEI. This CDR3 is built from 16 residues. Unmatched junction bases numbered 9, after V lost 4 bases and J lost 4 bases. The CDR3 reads CASSGFSGDSYNEQFF. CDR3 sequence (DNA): TGTGCCAGCAGTGGGTTTAGCGGGGATTCATACAATGAGCAGTTCTTC. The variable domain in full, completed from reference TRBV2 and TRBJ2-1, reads EPEVTQTPSHQVTQMGQEVILRCVPISNHLYFYWYRQILGQKVEFLVSFYNNEISEKSEIFDDQFSVERPDGSNFTLKIRSTKLEDSAMYFCASSGFSGDSYNEQFFGPGTRLTVL.

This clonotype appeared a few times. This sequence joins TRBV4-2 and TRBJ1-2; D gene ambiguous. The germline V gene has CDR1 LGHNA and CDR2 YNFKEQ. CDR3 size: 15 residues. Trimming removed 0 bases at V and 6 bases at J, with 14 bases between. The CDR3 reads CASSQDDQERNGYTF. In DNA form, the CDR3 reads TGTGCCAGCAGCCAAGATGATCAGGAACGAAATGGCTACACCTTC.

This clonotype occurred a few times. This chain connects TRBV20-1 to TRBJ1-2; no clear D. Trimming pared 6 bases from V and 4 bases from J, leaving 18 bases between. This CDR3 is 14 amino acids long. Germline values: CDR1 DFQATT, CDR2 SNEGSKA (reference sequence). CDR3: CSAPSSAYSYGYTF. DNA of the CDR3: TGCAGTGCGCCAAGCAGTGCGTATTCCTATGGCTACACCTTC.

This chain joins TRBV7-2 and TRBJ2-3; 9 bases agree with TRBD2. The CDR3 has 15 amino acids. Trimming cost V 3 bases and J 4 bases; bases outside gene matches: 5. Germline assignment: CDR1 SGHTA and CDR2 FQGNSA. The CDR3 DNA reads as TGTGCCAGCAGCTTCCCTAGCGGGACTTCAGATACGCAGTATTTT. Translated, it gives CASSFPSGTSDTQYF. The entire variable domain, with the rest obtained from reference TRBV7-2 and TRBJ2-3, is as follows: GAGVSQSPSNKVTEKGKDVELRCDPISGHTALYWYRQSLGQGLEFLIYFQGNSAPDKSGLPSDRFSAERTGGSVSTLTIQRTQQEDSAVYLCASSFPSGTSDTQYFGPGTRLTVL.

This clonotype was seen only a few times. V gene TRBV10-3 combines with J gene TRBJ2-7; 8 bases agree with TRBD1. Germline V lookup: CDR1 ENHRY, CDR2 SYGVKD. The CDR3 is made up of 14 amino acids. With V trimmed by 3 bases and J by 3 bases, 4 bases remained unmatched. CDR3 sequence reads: CAISEAGGGYEQYF. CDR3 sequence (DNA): TGTGCCATCAGTGAAGCAGGGGGCGGCTACGAGCAGTACTTC.

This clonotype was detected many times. CDR3: CASRTPRGGQAYNEQFF. The CDR3 region has the DNA TGTGCCAGCAGAACCCCGCGGGGGGGCCAGGCCTACAATGAGCAGTTCTTC. The V call is TRBV11-2, the J call TRBJ2-1; the match to TRBD2 covers 9 bases. The germline V gene has CDR1 SGHAT and CDR2 FQNNGV. The J segment lost 2 bases and the V segment lost 6 bases, leaving 11 bases of the junction unmatched. This CDR3 has 17 amino acids.

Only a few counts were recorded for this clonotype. The CDR3 loop is CASSYPGLAGAYEQYF. The DNA for the CDR3 is TGTGCCAGCAGCTACCCCGGACTAGCGGGAGCATACGAGCAGTACTTC. The chain has TRBV7-2 and TRBJ2-7, with 13 bases fitting TRBD2. This CDR3 contains 16 residues. V was clipped by 4 bases and J by 4 bases; unmatched bases: 7. Per the germline V gene, CDR1 is SGHTA and CDR2 is FQGNSA. The variable domain in full, completed from reference TRBV7-2 and TRBJ2-7, reads GAGVSQSPSNKVTEKGKDVELRCDPISGHTALYWYRQSLGQGLEFLIYFQGNSAPDKSGLPSDRFSAERTGGSVSTLTIQRTQQEDSAVYLCASSYPGLAGAYEQYFGPGTRLTVT.

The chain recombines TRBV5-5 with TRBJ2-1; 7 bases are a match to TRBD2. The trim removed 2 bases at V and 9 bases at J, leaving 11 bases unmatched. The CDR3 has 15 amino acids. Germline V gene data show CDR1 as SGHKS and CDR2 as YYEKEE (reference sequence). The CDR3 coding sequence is TGTGCCAGCAGCTTCGAGCGGGGAACTTGGGGTGAGCAGTTCTTC. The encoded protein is CASSFERGTWGEQFF.

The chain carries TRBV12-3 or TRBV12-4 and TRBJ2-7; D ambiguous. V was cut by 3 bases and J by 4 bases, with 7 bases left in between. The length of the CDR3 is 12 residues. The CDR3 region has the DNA TGTGCCAGCAGTTTGTCCAAATACGAGCAGTACTTC. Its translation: CASSLSKYEQYF.

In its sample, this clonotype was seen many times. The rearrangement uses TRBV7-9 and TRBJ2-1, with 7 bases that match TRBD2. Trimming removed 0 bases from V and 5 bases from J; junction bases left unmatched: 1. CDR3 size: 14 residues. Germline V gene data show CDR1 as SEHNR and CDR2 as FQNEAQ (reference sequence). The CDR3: CASSLAGLDNEQFF. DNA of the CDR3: TGTGCCAGCAGCTTAGCCGGACTAGACAATGAGCAGTTCTTC.

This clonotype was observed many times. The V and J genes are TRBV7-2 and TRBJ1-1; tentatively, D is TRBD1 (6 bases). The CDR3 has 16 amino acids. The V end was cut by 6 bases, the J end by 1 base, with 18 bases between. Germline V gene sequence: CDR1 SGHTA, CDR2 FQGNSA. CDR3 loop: CASRSQGGVKNTEAFF. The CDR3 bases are TGTGCCAGCAGATCTCAAGGGGGGGTGAAGAACACTGAAGCTTTCTTT.

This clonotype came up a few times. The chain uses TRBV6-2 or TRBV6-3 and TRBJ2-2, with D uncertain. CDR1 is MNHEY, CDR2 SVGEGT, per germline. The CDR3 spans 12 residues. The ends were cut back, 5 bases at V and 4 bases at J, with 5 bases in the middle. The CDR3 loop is CASSPITGELFF. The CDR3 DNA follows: TGTGCCAGCAGTCCTATCACCGGGGAGCTGTTTTTT.

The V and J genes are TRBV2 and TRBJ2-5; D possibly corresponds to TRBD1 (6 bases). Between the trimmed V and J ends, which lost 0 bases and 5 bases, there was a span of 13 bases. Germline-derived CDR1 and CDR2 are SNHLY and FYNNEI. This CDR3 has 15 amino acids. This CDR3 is CASSEALGGGETQYF. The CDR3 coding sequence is TGTGCCAGCAGTGAAGCGCTTGGGGGCGGGGAGACCCAGTACTTC.

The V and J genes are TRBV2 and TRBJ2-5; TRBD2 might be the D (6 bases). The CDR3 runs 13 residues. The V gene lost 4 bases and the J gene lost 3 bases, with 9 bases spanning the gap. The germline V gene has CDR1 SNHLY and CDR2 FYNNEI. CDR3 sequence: CASSGGLKETQYF. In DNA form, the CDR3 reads TGTGCCAGCAGTGGAGGACTAAAAGAGACCCAGTACTTC.

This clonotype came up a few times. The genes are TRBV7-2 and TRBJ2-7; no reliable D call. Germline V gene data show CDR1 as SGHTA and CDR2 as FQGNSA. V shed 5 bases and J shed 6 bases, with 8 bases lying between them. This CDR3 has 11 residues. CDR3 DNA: TGTGCCAGCAGCCACCTGGGCGAGCAGTACTTC. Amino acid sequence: CASSHLGEQYF.

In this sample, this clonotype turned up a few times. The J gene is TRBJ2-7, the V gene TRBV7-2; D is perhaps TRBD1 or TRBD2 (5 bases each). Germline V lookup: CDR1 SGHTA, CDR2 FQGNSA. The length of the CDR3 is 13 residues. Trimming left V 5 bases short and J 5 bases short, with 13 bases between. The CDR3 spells CASSPGRVHEQYF. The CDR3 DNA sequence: TGTGCCAGCAGCCCAGGGCGGGTCCACGAGCAGTACTTC. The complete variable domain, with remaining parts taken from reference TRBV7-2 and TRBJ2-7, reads GAGVSQSPSNKVTEKGKDVELRCDPISGHTALYWYRQSLGQGLEFLIYFQGNSAPDKSGLPSDRFSAERTGGSVSTLTIQRTQQEDSAVYLCASSPGRVHEQYFGPGTRLTVT.